This TCR beta chain was captured in a study of regulatory T cells in long-lasting Graves disease. Both iRepertoire HTBI primers and Arm-PCR of CDR3 regions were used to build the TCR beta libraries. TCRdb used MiXCR to reprocess the multiplex PCR reads, holding one entry per CDR3 protein. The sample includes 350,000 to 500,000 distinct CDR3 sequences, under 25% seen only once; the top ten take around an eighth. Time point of the sample: persistent/refractory GD, antithyroid drugs over 5 years with positive TRAb. RNA extracted from PBMCs served as the sequencing template. There are many counts of this clonotype. The CDR3 consists of 13 residues. Trimming took 7 bases from V and 5 from J, leaving 14 bases between them. Germline values: CDR1 MDHEN, CDR2 SYDVKM.

The sequencing used peripheral blood mononuclear cells (PBMCs), collected when the disease was refractory, from a patient treated with antithyroid drugs. The source is a female donor with Graves disease. This chain connects TRBV28 to TRBJ1-2, with D possibly matching TRBD1 (5 bases). CDR3 DNA: TGTGCCAGCATACCCCGGACACCATATGGCTACACCTTC. Translation gives CASIPRTPYGYTF.